This T cell receptor (beta chain) was found in a study of OX40 agonist ivuxolimab in advanced cancers. V was pared by 4 bases and J by 9 bases, with 13 bases between. Germline CDR1 reads LNHDA; CDR2 reads SQIVND (reference sequence). The CDR3 runs to 13 residues. The protocol was immunoSEQ multiplex PCR, while the TCRdb copy is restricted to in-frame clones and leaves out a portion. The sample gives roughly 67,000 clones, 80% to 90% of which show up once; roughly 1.6% is in the top ten. This chain connects TRBV19 to TRBJ1-5; no reliable D call. The input for sequencing was CD4+ or CD8+ T cells sorted from blood, taken in a trial of the OX40 agonist ivuxolimab. The clonotype was recovered from an adult with an advanced solid tumor such as melanoma, head and neck, liver or kidney cancer. CDR3 sequence reads: CASSTPTVSPQHF. The CDR3 coding sequence is TGTGCCAGTAGTACACCTACGGTGTCGCCCCAGCATTTT.